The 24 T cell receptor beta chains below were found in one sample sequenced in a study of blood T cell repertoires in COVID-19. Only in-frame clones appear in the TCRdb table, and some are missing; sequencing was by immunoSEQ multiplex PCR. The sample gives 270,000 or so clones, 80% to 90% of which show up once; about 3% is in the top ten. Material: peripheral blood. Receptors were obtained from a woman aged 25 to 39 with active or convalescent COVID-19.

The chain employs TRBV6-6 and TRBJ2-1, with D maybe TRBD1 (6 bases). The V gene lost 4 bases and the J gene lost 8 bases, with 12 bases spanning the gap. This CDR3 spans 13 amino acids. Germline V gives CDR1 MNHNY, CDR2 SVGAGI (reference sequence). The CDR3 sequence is CASSSVKGDEQFF. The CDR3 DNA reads TGTGCCAGCAGTTCGGTGAAGGGGGATGAGCAGTTCTTC.

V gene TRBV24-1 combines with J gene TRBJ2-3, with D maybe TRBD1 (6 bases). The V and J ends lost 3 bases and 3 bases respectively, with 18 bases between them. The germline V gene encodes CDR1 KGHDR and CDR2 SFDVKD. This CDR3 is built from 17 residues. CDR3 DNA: TGTGCCACCAGTGATCCTCAACCAGGGGTTGGGACAGATACGCAGTATTTT. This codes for CATSDPQPGVGTDTQYF.

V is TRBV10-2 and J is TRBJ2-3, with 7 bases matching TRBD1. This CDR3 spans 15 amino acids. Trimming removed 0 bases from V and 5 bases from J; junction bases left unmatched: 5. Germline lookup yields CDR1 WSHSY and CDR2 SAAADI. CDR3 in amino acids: CASSESRGRIDTQYF. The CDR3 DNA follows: TGCGCCAGCAGTGAGTCAAGGGGGCGCATAGATACGCAGTATTTT.

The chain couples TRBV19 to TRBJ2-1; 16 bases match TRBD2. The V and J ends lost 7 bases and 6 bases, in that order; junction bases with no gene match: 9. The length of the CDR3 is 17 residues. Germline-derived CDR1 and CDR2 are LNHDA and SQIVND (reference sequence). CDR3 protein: CASMDTGLAGGLNEQFF. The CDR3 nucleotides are TGTGCCAGTATGGATACGGGACTAGCGGGGGGGCTCAATGAGCAGTTCTTC.

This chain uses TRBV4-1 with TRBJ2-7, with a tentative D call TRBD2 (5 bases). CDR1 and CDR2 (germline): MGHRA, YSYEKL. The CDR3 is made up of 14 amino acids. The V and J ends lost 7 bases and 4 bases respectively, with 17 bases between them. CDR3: CASTPFSGFYEQYF. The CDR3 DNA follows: TGCGCCAGCACCCCTTTCTCGGGGTTTTACGAGCAGTACTTC.

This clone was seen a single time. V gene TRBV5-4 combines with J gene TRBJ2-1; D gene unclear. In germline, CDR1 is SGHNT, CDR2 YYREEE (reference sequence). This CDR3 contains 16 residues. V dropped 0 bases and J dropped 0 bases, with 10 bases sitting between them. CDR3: CASSLVQKSSYNEQFF. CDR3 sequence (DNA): TGTGCCAGCAGCTTGGTACAGAAGAGCTCCTACAATGAGCAGTTCTTC.

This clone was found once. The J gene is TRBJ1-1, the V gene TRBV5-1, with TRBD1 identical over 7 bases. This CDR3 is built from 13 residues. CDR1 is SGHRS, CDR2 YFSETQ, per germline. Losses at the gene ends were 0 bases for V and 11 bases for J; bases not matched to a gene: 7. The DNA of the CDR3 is TGCGCCAGCAGCTTGGCCGACAGGGCCGAGGCTTTCTTT. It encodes CASSLADRAEAFF.

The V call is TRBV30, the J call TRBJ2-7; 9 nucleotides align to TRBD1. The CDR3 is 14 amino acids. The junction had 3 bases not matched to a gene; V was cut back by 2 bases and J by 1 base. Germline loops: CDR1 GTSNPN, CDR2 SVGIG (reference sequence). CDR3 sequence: CAWSTGQGSYEQYF. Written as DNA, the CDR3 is TGTGCCTGGAGTACGGGACAGGGTTCCTACGAGCAGTACTTC.

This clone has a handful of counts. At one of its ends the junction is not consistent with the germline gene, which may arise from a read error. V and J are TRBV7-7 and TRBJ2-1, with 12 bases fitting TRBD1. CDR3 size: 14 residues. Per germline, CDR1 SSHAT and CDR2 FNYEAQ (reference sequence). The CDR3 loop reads CASSPGQGAGEQFF. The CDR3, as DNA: TGTGCTAGCAGCCCGGGACAGGGGGCGGGTGAGCAGTTCTTC. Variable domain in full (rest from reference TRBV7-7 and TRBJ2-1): GAGVSQSPRYKVTKRGQDVTLRCDPISSHATLYWYQQALGQGPEFLTYFNYEAQPDKSGLPSDRFSAERPEGSISTLTIQRTEQRDSAMYRCASSPGQGAGEQFFGPGTRLTVL.

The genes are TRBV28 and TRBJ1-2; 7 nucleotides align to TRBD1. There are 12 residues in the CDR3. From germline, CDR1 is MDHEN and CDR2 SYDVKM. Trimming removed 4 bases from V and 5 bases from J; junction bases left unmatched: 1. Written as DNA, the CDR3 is TGTGCCAGCAGTTGGGGACAGTATGGCTACACCTTC. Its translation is CASSWGQYGYTF.

The CDR3 DNA reads as TGTGCCAGCTCACCGACGGAGGATCAGCCCCAGCATTTT. Translation gives CASSPTEDQPQHF. The rearrangement joins TRBV18 to TRBJ1-5; no clear D gene. V gave up 3 bases and J gave up 5 bases, with 8 bases separating them. Germline V gives CDR1 KGHSH, CDR2 LQKENI. The CDR3 has 13 residues.

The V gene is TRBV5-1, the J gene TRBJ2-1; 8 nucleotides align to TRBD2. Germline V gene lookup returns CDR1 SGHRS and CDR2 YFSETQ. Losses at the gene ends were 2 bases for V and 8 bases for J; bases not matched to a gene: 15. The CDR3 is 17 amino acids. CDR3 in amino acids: CASSFQTSEHPGDEQFF. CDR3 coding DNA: TGCGCCAGCAGCTTCCAGACTAGCGAACACCCGGGCGATGAGCAGTTCTTC.

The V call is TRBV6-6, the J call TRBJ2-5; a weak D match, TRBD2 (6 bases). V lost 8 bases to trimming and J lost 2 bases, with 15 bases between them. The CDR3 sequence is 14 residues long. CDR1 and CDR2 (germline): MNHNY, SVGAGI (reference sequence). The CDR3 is CASLWGGDQETQYF. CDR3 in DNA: TGTGCCAGCCTCTGGGGCGGGGATCAAGAGACCCAGTACTTC.

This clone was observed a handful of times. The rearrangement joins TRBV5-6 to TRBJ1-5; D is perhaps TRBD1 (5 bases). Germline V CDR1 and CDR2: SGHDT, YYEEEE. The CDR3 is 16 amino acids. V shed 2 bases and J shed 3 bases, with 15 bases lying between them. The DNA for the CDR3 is TGTGCCAGCAGCTTAGGAGGGGCTCCACACAATCAGCCCCAGCATTTT. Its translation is CASSLGGAPHNQPQHF.

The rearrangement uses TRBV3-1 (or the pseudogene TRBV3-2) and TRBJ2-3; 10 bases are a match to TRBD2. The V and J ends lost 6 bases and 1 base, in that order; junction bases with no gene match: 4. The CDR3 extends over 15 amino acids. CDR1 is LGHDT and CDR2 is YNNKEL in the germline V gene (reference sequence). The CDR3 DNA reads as TGTGCCAGCAGTCCGCTAGCGGGGGGCACAGATACGCAGTATTTT. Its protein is CASSPLAGGTDTQYF.

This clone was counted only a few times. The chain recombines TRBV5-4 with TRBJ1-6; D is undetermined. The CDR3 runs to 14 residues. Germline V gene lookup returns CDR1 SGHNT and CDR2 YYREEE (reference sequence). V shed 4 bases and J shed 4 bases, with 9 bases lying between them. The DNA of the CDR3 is TGTGCCAGCAGCGACCGGAGGTATAATTCACCCCTCCACTTT. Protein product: CASSDRRYNSPLHF.

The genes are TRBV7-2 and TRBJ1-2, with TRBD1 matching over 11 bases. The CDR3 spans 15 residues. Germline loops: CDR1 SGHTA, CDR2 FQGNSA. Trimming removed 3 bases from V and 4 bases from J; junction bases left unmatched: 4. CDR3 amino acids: CASSLGQGGTYGYTF. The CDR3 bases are TGTGCCAGCAGCTTGGGACAGGGGGGGACCTATGGCTACACCTTC.

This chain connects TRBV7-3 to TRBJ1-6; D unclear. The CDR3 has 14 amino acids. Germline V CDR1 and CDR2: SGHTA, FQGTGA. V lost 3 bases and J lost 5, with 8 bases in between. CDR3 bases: TGTGCCAGCAGCTTGGACGGGAATAATTCACCCCTCCACTTT. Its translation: CASSLDGNNSPLHF.

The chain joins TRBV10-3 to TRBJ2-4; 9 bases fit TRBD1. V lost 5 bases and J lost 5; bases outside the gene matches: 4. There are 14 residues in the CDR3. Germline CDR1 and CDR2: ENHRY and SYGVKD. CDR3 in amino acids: CAISHRTGENIQYF. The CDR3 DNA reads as TGTGCCATCAGTCATCGGACAGGGGAAAACATTCAGTACTTC.

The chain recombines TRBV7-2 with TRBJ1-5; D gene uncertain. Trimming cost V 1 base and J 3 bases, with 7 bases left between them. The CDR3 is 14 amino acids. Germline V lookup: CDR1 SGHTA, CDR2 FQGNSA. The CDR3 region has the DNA TGTGCCAGCAGCTTAGGAGGTAACAATCAGCCCCAGCATTTT. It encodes CASSLGGNNQPQHF.

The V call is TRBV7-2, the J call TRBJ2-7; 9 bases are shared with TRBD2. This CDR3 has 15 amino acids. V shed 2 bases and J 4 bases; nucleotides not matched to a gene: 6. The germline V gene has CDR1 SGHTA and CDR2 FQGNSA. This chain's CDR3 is CASSLQRGDLYEQYF. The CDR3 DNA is TGTGCCAGCAGCTTACAGCGGGGGGACCTTTACGAGCAGTACTTC.

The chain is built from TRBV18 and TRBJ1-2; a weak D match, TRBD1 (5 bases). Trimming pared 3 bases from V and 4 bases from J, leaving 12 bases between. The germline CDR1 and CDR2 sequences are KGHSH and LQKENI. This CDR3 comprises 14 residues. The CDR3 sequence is CASSPGGVTYGYTF. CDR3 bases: TGTGCCAGCTCACCGGGGGGGGTTACCTATGGCTACACCTTC.

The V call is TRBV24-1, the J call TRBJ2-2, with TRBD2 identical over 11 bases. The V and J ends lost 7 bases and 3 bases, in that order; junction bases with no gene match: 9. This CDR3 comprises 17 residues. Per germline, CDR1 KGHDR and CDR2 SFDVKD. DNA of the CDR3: TGTGCCACCAGAGATCTTAGCGGGGGGGCGGACACCGGGGAGCTGTTTTTT. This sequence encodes CATRDLSGGADTGELFF.

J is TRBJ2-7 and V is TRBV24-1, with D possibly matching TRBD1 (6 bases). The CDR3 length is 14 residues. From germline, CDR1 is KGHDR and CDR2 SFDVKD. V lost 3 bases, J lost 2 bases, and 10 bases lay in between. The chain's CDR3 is CATSDGQGTYEQYF. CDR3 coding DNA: TGTGCCACCAGTGATGGTCAGGGGACCTACGAGCAGTACTTC.